Listed below are T cell receptor beta chains from one sample, sequenced in a study of blood T cell repertoires in COVID-19. Some clones are missing from TCRdb's copy, which holds only in-frame ones; the method was immunoSEQ multiplex PCR. This table has tens of thousands of clones, 75% to 90% appearing once. The specimen sequenced was peripheral blood. These receptors originate from a woman aged 55-75 years with active COVID-19. Each CDR3 is given with its conserved first and last residue. A D gene is named only where the DNA matches it firmly. Rows may omit the clone size; those that give it use once, few, many or a size class.

>.|TRBV11-2|TRBD2|TRBJ2-7
TGTGCCAGCAGCTTAGGCGGGACTAAAACCTACGAGCAGTACTTC
CASSLGGTKTYEQYF
>.|TRBV5-1|TRBD1|TRBJ2-7
TGCGCCAGCTCCTACAGGGGGCGATCCTACGAGCAGTACTTC
CASSYRGRSYEQYF
>.|TRBV7-9|TRBD2|TRBJ2-5
TGTGCCAGCAGCATCACTAGCGGAGAGACCCAGTACTTC
CASSITSGETQYF
>few|TRBV30|.|TRBJ1-6
TGTGCCTGGGGCAACAGCTACGGTAATTCACCCCTCCACTTT
CAWGNSYGNSPLHF
>.|TRBV5-1|.|TRBJ2-2
TGCGCCAGCAGCTTGGATGGACTACACACCGGGGAGCTGTTTTTT
CASSLDGLHTGELFF
>.|TRBV11-2|.|TRBJ1-3
TGTGCCAGCGGAACAGGGTACGGAAACACCATATATTTT
CASGTGYGNTIYF
>.|TRBV6-1|TRBD2|TRBJ2-3
TGTGCCAGCAGTGCCTCACTTTTGGGACTAGCGACAGGGGATACGCAGTATTTT
CASSASLLGLATGDTQYF
>.|TRBV21-1|.|TRBJ1-1
TGTGCCAGCAGCAAAGGCCCGGGGGGCGGCGCTTTCTTT
CASSKGPGGGAFF
>.|TRBV2|.|TRBJ2-7
TGTGCCGTCAACCCTAACCTCGAGCAGTACTTC
CAVNPNLEQYF
>.|TRBV18|.|TRBJ1-4
TGTGCCAGCTCATCCAGGGCCATGCTCTCGGATTTTGGGAAACTGTTTTTT
CASSSRAMLSDFGKLFF
>.|TRBV7-3|TRBD2|TRBJ2-3
TGTGCCAGCAGGCTAGCGGGGGCAGATACGCAGTATTTT
CASRLAGADTQYF
>.|TRBV2|.|TRBJ1-5
TGTGCCAGCAGTGAAGGTGCAGTTTCTCAGCCCCAGCATTTT
CASSEGAVSQPQHF
>.|TRBV6-5|.|TRBJ1-1
TGTGCCAGCAGTTACTCGATCGGCACTATGAACACTGAAGCTTTCTTT
CASSYSIGTMNTEAFF
>.|TRBV5-1|TRBD1|TRBJ2-7
TGCGCCAGCAGCCGGACAGGGTTCGGCGAGCAGTACTTC
CASSRTGFGEQYF
>.|TRBV30|.|TRBJ1-5
TGTGCCTGGAGCCAGGGTACGAATCAGCCCCAGCATTTT
CAWSQGTNQPQHF
>.|TRBV2|.|TRBJ1-2
TGTGCCAACTCGCAGGGTGACTATGGCTACACCTTC
CANSQGDYGYTF
>.|TRBV21-1|.|TRBJ2-7
TGTGCCAGCAGCAAAGGGGGCGGACAGGGAGTCCACGAGCAGTACTTC
CASSKGGGQGVHEQYF
>.|TRBV5-6|.|TRBJ2-1
TGTGCCAGCAGCTTAGGCAGGGCCTACAATGAGCAGTTCTTC
CASSLGRAYNEQFF
>.|TRBV7-2|TRBD2|TRBJ2-1
TGTGCCAGCAGCTTAGTAGGGACTAGCAGAGACAATGAGCAGTTCTTC
CASSLVGTSRDNEQFF
>.|TRBV4-2|TRBD2|TRBJ2-7
TGTGCCAGCAGCCAAAGACTAGCGGGGGGGCGCCTAAGATCCTACGAGCAGTACTTC
CASSQRLAGGRLRSYEQYF
>.|TRBV6-1|.|TRBJ2-7
TGTGCCAGCAGTGAAGCAGCGGGTAATTACTACGAGCAGTACTTC
CASSEAAGNYYEQYF
>once|TRBV18|.|TRBJ1-5
TGTGCCAGCTCACCAAACCCGGGTCGGGATCAGCCCCAGCATTTT
CASSPNPGRDQPQHF
>.|TRBV27|.|TRBJ2-7
TGTGCCAGCAGATTACAGTCCTCCTACGAGCAGTACTTC
CASRLQSSYEQYF
>.|TRBV7-9|TRBD2|TRBJ2-5
TGTGCCAGCCTCGCGGGGGGCCGAGAGACCCAGTACTTC
CASLAGGRETQYF
>.|TRBV19|.|TRBJ1-2
TGTGCCAGTAGTCTCTCCTGGGACACCTCACTCCGGGGCTATGGCTACACCTTC
CASSLSWDTSLRGYGYTF
>.|TRBV10-3|.|TRBJ2-5
TGTGCCATCAGTGATATAAGAGGAGAGACCCAGTACTTC
CAISDIRGETQYF
>.|TRBV6-2/TRBV6-3|.|TRBJ1-6
TGTGCCAGCAGTTACCCACAGGGCTTGGATTCACCCCTCCACTTT
CASSYPQGLDSPLHF
>once|TRBV6-2/TRBV6-3|TRBD1|TRBJ1-1
TGTGCCAGCAGCCGCGACAGGGTCCTGTTTGGCACTGAAGCTTTCTTT
CASSRDRVLFGTEAFF
>.|TRBV4-2|TRBD2|TRBJ2-7
TGTGCCAGCAGCCAAGATGCGGGAGAAACTAAAAACGAGCAGTACTTC
CASSQDAGETKNEQYF
>once|TRBV6-2/TRBV6-3|.|TRBJ2-6
TGTGCCAGCAGTTATGGTCTCGGAGGGTCTGGGGCCAACGTCCTGACTTTC
CASSYGLGGSGANVLTF
>.|TRBV7-9|TRBD1|TRBJ2-7
TGTGCCAGCAGCCAGGACAGGGGTTACGAGCAGTACTTC
CASSQDRGYEQYF
>.|TRBV18|TRBD1|TRBJ2-1
TGTGCCAGCTCACCATCGGGACAGTGGAAATACAATGAGCAGTTCTTC
CASSPSGQWKYNEQFF
>.|TRBV7-3|.|TRBJ2-1
TGTGCCAGCAGCTTATCTAGTTATGGGAATGAGCAGTTCTTC
CASSLSSYGNEQFF
>.|TRBV5-1|TRBD1|TRBJ1-3
TGCGCCAGCAGCTTGAGCGGACAGGGGGCATTTGGAAACACCATATATTTT
CASSLSGQGAFGNTIYF
>few|TRBV11-2|.|TRBJ2-1
TGTGCCAGCAGCCCATCCGGGACTCACAATGAGCAGTTCTTC
CASSPSGTHNEQFF
>.|TRBV12-5|.|TRBJ1-2
TGTGCTAGTGGTTTGGTACCAGGGCCCTATGGCTACACCTTC
CASGLVPGPYGYTF
>.|TRBV7-8|.|TRBJ2-1
TGTGCCAGCAGCCTGGGCCGCCTTTACAATGAGCAGTTCTTC
CASSLGRLYNEQFF
>.|TRBV7-8|.|TRBJ2-5
TGTGCCAGCAGCCCAACCCGGAGTGAGACCCAGTACTTC
CASSPTRSETQYF